This T cell receptor (beta chain) was captured by sequencing in a study of cytomegalovirus exposure and HLA in healthy donors. Turning to the study itself: In terms of ancestry, the Caucasian-associated cluster contained about 80% of the approximately 380 genotyped donors.

Trimming cost V 6 bases and J 5 bases, with 17 bases left between them. The CDR3 sequence is 15 residues long. Germline V gene lookup returns CDR1 SNHLY and CDR2 FYNNEI. This clone was found once. PCR involved 60 Vbeta and 13 Jbeta primers. Per the study methods: Later reanalysis found 80 million or so unique TCR beta chains, approximately 11 million of them shared. Generated by immunoSEQ multiplex PCR, the TCRdb table keeps only in-frame clones and is missing some. The V and J calls and clone size were taken over from that table, and D and trimming were inferred from the DNA. Of about 110,000 clones in the sample, less than 80% are singletons; the top ten hold roughly 8.2%.

This chain joins TRBV2 and TRBJ2-1; D is unclear. The material sequenced was PBMCs. This clonotype was obtained from a woman in her forties or fifties in good health and CMV-seropositive. The CDR3 DNA reads TGTGCCAGCAGGAGGCCCAGCCAATCGGACAATGAGCAGTTCTTC. Residues: CASRRPSQSDNEQFF.